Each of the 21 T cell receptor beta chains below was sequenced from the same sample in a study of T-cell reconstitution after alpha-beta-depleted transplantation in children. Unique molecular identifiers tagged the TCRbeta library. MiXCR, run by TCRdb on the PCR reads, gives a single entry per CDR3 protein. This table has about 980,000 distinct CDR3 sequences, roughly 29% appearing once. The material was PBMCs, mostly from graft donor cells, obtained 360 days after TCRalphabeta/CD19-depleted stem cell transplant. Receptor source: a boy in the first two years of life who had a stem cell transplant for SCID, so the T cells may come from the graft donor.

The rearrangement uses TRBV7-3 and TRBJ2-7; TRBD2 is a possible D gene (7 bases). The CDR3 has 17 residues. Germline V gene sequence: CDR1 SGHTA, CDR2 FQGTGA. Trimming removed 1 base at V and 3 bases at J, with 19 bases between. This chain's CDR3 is CASSLRVQGGGDYEQYF. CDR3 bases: TGTGCCAGCAGCTTAAGGGTGCAGGGAGGGGGAGACTACGAGCAGTACTTC.

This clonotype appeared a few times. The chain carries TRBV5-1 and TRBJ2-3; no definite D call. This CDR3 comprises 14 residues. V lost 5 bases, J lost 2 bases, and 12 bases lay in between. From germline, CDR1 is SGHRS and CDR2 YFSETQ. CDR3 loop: CASRRPDYTDTQYF. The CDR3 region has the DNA TGCGCCAGCAGAAGACCCGATTACACAGATACGCAGTATTTT.

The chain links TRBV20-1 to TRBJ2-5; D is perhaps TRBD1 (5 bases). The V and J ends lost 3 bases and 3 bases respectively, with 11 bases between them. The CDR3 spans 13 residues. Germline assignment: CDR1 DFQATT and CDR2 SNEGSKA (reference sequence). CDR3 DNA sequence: TGCAGTGCTAGTCATCCAGGGAAAGAGACCCAGTACTTC. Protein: CSASHPGKETQYF.

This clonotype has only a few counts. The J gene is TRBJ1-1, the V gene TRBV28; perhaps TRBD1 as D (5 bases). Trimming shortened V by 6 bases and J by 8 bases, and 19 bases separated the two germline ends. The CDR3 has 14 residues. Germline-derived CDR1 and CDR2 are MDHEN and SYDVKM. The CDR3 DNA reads TGTGCCAGCAGGGGGGGGGTGAGACGGACCGAAGCTTTCTTT. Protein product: CASRGGVRRTEAFF.

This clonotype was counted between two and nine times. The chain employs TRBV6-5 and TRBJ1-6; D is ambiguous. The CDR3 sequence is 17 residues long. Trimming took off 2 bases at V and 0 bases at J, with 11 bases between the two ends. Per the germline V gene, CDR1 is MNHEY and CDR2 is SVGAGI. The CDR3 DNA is TGTGCCAGCAGTTACGTACGGCCTAGCTCCTATAATTCACCCCTCCACTTT. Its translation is CASSYVRPSSYNSPLHF.

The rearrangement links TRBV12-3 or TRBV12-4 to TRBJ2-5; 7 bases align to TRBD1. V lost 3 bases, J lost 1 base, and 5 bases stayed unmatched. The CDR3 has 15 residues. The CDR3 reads CASSFQTGFQETQYF. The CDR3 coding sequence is TGTGCCAGCAGTTTCCAGACAGGGTTCCAAGAGACCCAGTACTTC.

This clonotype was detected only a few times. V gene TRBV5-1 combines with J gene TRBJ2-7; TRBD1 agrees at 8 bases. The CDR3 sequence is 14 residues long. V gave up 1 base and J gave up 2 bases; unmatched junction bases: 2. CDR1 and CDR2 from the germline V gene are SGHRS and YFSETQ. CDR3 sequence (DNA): TGCGCCAGCAGCTTGCAGGGACAGGCCTACGAGCAGTACTTC. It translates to CASSLQGQAYEQYF.

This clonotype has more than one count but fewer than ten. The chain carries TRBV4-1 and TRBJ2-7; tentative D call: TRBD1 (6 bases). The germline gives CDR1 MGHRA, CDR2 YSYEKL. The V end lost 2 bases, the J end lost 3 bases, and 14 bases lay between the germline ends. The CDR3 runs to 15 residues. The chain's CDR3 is CASSQKDSYHYEQYF. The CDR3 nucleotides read TGCGCCAGCAGCCAAAAGGACAGCTATCACTACGAGCAGTACTTC.

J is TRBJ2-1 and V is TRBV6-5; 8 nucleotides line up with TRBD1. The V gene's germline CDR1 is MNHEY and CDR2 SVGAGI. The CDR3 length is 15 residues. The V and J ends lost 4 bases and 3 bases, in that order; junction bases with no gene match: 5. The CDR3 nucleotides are TGTGCCAGCAGTTCCAGGGGGCGCCACTACAATGAGCAGTTCTTC. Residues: CASSSRGRHYNEQFF.

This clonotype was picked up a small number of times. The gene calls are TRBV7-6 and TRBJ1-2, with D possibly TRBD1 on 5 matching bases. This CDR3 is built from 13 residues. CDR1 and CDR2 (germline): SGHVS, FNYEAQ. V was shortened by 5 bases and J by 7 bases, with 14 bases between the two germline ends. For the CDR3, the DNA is TGTGCCAGCAGCCCTGCAGGGTGGAGTGGCTACACCTTC. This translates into CASSPAGWSGYTF.

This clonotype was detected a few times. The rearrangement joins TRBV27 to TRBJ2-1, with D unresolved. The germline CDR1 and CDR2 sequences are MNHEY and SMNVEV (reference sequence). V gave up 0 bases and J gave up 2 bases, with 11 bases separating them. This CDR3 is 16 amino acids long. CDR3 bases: TGTGCCAGCAGTTTATCCGTGACACCCCCCTACAATGAGCAGTTCTTC. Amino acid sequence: CASSLSVTPPYNEQFF.

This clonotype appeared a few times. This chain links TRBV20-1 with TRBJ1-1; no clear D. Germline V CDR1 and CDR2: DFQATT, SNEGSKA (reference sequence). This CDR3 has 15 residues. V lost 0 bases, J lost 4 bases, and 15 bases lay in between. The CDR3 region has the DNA TGCAGTGCTAGAGATCACGGCGGGAAGTCCACTGAAGCTTTCTTT. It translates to CSARDHGGKSTEAFF.

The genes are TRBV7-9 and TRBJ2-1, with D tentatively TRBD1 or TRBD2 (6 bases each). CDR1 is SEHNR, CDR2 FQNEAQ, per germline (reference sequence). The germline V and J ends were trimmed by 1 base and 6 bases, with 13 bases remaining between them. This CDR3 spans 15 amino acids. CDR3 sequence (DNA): TGTGCCAGCAGCTTAGTTCTTTCGGGGGCCAATGAGCAGTTCTTC. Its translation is CASSLVLSGANEQFF.

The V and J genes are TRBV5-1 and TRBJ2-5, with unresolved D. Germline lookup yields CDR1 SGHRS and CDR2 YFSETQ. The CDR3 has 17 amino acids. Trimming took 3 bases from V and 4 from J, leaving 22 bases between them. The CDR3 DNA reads TGCGCCAGCAGCTGGGCCAGGATAGCCTCGTTAGGAGAGACCCAGTACTTC. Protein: CASSWARIASLGETQYF.

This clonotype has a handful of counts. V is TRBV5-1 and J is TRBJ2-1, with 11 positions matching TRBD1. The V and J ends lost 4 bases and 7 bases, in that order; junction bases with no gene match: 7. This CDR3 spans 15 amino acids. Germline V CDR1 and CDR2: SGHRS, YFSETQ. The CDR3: CASSPGQGVVNEQFF. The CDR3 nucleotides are TGCGCCAGCAGCCCGGGACAGGGGGTTGTAAATGAGCAGTTCTTC.

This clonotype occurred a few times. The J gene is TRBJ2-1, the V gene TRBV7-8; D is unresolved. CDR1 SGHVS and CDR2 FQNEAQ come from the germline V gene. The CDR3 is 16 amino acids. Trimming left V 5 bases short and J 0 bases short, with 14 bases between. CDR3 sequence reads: CASSPRTLSSYNEQFF. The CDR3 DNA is TGTGCCAGCAGCCCTCGGACGCTTAGCTCCTACAATGAGCAGTTCTTC.

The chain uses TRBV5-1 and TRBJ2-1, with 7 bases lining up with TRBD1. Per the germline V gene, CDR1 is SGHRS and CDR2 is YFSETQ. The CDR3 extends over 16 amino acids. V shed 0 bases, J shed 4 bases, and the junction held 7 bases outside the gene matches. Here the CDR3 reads CASSLDRGQVYNEQFF. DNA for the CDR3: TGCGCCAGCAGCTTGGATAGGGGGCAAGTTTACAATGAGCAGTTCTTC.

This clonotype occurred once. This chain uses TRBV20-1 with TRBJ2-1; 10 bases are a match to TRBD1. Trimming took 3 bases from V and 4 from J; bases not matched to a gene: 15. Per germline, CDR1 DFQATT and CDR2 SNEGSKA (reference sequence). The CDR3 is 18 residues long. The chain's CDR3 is CSASYYPRQGAGYNEQFF. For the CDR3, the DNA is TGCAGTGCTAGCTACTACCCCCGACAGGGGGCCGGTTACAATGAGCAGTTCTTC.

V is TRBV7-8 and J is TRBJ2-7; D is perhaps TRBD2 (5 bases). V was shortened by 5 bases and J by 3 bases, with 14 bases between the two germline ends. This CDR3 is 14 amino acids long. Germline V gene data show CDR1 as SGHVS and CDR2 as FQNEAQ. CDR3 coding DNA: TGTGCCAGCAGCCGACGGACTTACCTCTACGAGCAGTACTTC. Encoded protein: CASSRRTYLYEQYF. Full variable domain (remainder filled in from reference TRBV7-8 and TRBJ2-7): GAGVSQSPRYKVAKRGQDVALRCDPISGHVSLFWYQQALGQGPEFLTYFQNEAQLDKSGLPSDRFFAERPEGSVSTLKIQRTQQEDSAVYLCASSRRTYLYEQYFGPGTRLTVT.

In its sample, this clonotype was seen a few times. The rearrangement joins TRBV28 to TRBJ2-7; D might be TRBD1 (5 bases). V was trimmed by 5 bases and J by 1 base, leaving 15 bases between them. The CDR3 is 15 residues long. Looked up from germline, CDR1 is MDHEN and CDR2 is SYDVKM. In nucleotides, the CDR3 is TGTGCCAGCAGTCCCACAGGTTCCAATTCCTACGAGCAGTACTTC. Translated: CASSPTGSNSYEQYF.

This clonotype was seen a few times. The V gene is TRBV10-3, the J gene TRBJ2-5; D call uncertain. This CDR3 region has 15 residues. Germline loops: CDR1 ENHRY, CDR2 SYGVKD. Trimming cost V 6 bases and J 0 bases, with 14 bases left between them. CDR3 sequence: CAISGTMSDQETQYF. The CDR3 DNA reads TGTGCCATCAGCGGAACAATGAGCGACCAAGAGACCCAGTACTTC.